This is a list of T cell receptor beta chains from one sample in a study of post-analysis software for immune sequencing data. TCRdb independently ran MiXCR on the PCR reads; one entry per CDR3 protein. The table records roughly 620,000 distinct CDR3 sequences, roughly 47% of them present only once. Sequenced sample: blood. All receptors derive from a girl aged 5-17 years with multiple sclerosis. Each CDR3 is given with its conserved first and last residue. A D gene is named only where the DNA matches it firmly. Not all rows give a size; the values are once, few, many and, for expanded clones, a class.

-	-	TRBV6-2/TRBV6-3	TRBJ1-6	CASSYQGSGSPLHF	TGTGCCAGCAGTTACCAGGGTTCCGGGTCACCCCTCCACTTT
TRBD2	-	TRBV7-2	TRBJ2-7	CASSFELAGGSYEQYF	TGTGCCAGCAGCTTCGAACTAGCGGGAGGGTCCTACGAGCAGTACTTC
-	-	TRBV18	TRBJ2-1	CASSPKYGSSYNEQFF	TGTGCCAGCTCCCCAAAGTATGGTAGCTCCTACAATGAGCAGTTCTTC
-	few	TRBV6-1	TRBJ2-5	CASSWTTETQYF	TGTGCCAGCAGCTGGACCACAGAGACCCAGTACTTC
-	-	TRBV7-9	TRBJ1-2	CASSSGGGASYGYTF	TGTGCCAGCAGCTCCGGGGGCGGGGCGAGCTATGGCTACACCTTC
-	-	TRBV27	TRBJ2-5	CATKTDREETQYF	TGTGCCACCAAGACAGATAGGGAAGAGACCCAGTACTTC
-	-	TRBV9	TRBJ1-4	CASSVNPGVFATNEKLFF	TGTGCCAGCAGCGTAAACCCGGGAGTTTTTGCAACTAATGAAAAACTGTTTTTT
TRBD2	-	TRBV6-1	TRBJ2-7	CASTFLAGELSGYEQYF	TGTGCCAGCACCTTTCTAGCGGGTGAGCTTTCGGGCTACGAGCAGTACTTC
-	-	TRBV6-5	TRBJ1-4	CASSFNWDRSPATNEKLFF	TGTGCCAGCAGTTTCAACTGGGACCGATCTCCTGCAACTAATGAAAAACTGTTTTTT
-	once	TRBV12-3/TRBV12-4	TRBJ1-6	CASSRGAAPLHF	TGTGCCAGCAGTCGTGGTGCGGCACCCCTCCACTTT
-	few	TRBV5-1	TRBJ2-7	CASSSQGGRDEQYF	TGCGCCAGCAGCTCACAGGGAGGTAGGGACGAGCAGTACTTC
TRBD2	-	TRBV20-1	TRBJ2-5	CSASGRGVQETQYF	TGCAGTGCTAGCGGGCGGGGGGTCCAAGAGACCCAGTACTTC
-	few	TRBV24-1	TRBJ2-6	CATSRSGANVLTF	TGTGCCACTTCCCGCTCTGGGGCCAACGTCCTGACTTTC
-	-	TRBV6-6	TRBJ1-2	CASNMWNYGYTF	TGTGCCAGCAATATGTGGAACTATGGCTACACCTTC
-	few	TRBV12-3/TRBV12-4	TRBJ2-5	CASSSEDRNQETQYF	TGTGCCAGCAGTTCGGAAGACAGGAACCAAGAGACCCAGTACTTC
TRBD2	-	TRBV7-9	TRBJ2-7	CASSLSSGRNDEQYF	TGTGCCAGCAGCTTATCTAGCGGGAGAAACGACGAGCAGTACTTC
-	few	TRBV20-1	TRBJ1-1	CSARENSLNTEAFF	TGCAGTGCTAGAGAGAACTCCTTGAACACTGAAGCTTTCTTT
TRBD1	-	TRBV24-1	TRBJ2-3	CATSDSGQGIGDTQYF	TGTGCCACCAGTGATTCCGGACAGGGGATAGGGGATACGCAGTATTTT
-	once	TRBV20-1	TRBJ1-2	CSARMGDAFYGYTF	TGCAGTGCGAGAATGGGGGACGCATTCTATGGCTACACCTTC
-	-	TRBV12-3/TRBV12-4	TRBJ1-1	CASSPDLGPNTEAFF	TGTGCCAGCAGCCCTGATCTGGGACCGAACACTGAAGCTTTCTTT
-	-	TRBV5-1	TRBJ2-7	CASSLAGRERLSEQYF	TGCGCCAGCAGCTTGGCAGGCAGGGAGAGATTGAGCGAGCAGTACTTC
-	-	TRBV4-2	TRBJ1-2	CASSQEADRNYGYTF	TGTGCCAGCAGCCAAGAGGCAGATCGTAACTATGGCTACACCTTC
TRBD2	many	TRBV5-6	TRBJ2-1	CASSFVLAGPLEQFF	TGTGCCAGCAGCTTTGTACTAGCGGGGCCTCTTGAGCAGTTCTTC
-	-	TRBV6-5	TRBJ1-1	CASSASMNTEAFF	TGTGCCAGCAGTGCTTCTATGAACACTGAAGCTTTCTTT
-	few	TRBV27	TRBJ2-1	CASSVSQPYNEQFF	TGTGCCAGCAGTGTTAGTCAGCCCTACAATGAGCAGTTCTTC
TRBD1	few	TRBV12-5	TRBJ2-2	CASANPGQGTGELFF	TGTGCTAGTGCCAATCCCGGACAGGGCACCGGGGAGCTGTTTTTT
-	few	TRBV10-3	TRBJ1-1	CAISEKWGMNTEAFF	TGTGCCATCAGTGAAAAATGGGGTATGAACACTGAAGCTTTCTTT
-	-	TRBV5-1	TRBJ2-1	CASSFWDANNEQFF	TGCGCCAGCAGCTTCTGGGACGCTAACAATGAGCAGTTCTTC
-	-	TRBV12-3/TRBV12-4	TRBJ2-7	CASSLVGSTYEQYF	TGTGCCAGCAGTTTAGTAGGGAGTACCTACGAGCAGTACTTC
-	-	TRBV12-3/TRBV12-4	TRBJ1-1	CASGVLVGNTEAFF	TGTGCCAGTGGGGTTCTAGTCGGGAACACTGAAGCTTTCTTT
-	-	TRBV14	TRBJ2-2	CASSQLAHTGELFF	TGTGCCAGCAGCCAACTAGCCCACACCGGGGAGCTGTTTTTT
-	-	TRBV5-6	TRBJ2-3	CASSLSPGFGADTQYF	TGTGCCAGCAGCTTGTCGCCCGGGTTCGGGGCAGATACGCAGTATTTT
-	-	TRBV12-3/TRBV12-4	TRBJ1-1	CASHGPSPEAFF	TGTGCCAGCCACGGACCGTCCCCTGAAGCTTTCTTT
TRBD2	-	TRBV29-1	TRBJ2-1	CSVTSGGANEQFF	TGCAGCGTCACTAGCGGGGGGGCGAATGAGCAGTTCTTC
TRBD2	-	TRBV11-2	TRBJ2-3	CASSLSSRGRADTQYF	TGTGCCAGCAGCTTGTCTTCGCGGGGGAGAGCAGATACGCAGTATTTT
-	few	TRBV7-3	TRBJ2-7	CASSRSSDPYEQYF	TGTGCCAGCAGCCGTAGTTCCGATCCCTACGAGCAGTACTTC
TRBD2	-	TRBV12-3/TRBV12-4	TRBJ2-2	CASSLARGASGLTGELFF	TGTGCCAGCAGTTTAGCTAGAGGGGCTAGCGGTCTCACCGGGGAGCTGTTTTTT
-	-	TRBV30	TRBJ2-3	CAWSDTDTQYF	TGTGCCTGGAGTGATACAGATACGCAGTATTTT
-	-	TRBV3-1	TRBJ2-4	CASTPTGDSNIQYF	TGTGCCAGCACCCCGACAGGTGATTCAAACATTCAGTACTTC
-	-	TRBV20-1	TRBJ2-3	CSARDWFLLGIATDTQYF	TGCAGTGCTAGAGATTGGTTTCTTCTGGGCATTGCGACAGATACGCAGTATTTT
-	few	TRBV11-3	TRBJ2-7	CASSLIGNEQYF	TGTGCCAGCAGCCTAATAGGAAACGAGCAGTACTTC
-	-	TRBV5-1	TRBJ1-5	CASSYNGGNQPQHF	TGCGCCAGCAGCTACAACGGCGGAAATCAGCCCCAGCATTTT
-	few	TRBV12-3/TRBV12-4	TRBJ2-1	CASSTGSNNEQFF	TGTGCCAGCAGTACAGGGTCCAACAATGAGCAGTTCTTC
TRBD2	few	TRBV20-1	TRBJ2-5	CSARDSSGGETQYF	TGCAGTGCTAGAGATAGTAGCGGGGGAGAGACCCAGTACTTC
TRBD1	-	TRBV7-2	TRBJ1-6	CASSRRDREDSPLHF	TGTGCCAGCAGCCGACGGGACAGGGAGGATTCACCCCTCCACTTT
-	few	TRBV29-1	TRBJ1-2	CSVEDPGRWGYTF	TGCAGCGTTGAAGACCCGGGTCGTTGGGGCTACACCTTC
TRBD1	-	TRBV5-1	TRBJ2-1	CASSAPGQGLGQFF	TGCGCCAGCAGCGCGCCGGGACAGGGGCTAGGGCAGTTCTTC
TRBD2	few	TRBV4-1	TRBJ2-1	CASSQLLAGTYNEQFF	TGCGCCAGCAGCCAGTTACTAGCGGGAACCTACAATGAGCAGTTCTTC
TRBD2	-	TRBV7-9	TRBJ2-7	CASTSGAGGQSEQYF	TGTGCCAGCACCTCAGGAGCGGGGGGGCAAAGCGAGCAGTACTTC
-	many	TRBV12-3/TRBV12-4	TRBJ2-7	CASSLGHSYEQYF	TGTGCCAGCAGTTTAGGACACTCCTACGAGCAGTACTTC
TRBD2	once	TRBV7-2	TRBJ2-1	CASSLIAGGPIGNEQFF	TGTGCCAGCAGCCTGATAGCGGGGGGGCCAATAGGGAATGAGCAGTTCTTC